Below are 20 T cell receptor beta chains sequenced from a single sample in a study of T cells in localized non-small cell lung cancer. The protocol was immunoSEQ multiplex PCR, while the TCRdb copy is restricted to in-frame clones and leaves out a portion. The repertoire has about 18,000 clones, about 83% of them found once; the top ten carry 25%. Sequenced here: peripheral blood, sampled before any cancer treatment. The source of these receptors is a female donor at least 60 years old with stage I lung adenocarcinoma.

This chain joins TRBV10-3 and TRBJ2-2; D remains unclear. Germline lookup yields CDR1 ENHRY and CDR2 SYGVKD. The CDR3 runs to 14 residues. V lost 10 bases and J 5 bases, leaving 17 bases between the germline ends. CDR3 sequence (DNA): TGTGCCACCCTGGAGAGACCAGGAACCGGGGAGCTGTTTTTT. Translating gives CATLERPGTGELFF.

Only a few counts were recorded for this clone. The chain recombines TRBV29-1 with TRBJ1-2; D remains ambiguous. Germline CDR1 is SQVTM and CDR2 is ANQGSEA. V lost 3 bases and J 4 bases, leaving 12 bases between the germline ends. The CDR3 extends over 13 amino acids. CDR3 coding DNA: TGCAGCGTTGATGAGGACGTAACCTATGGCTACACCTTC. Its translation is CSVDEDVTYGYTF. The entire variable domain, with the rest obtained from reference TRBV29-1 and TRBJ1-2, is as follows: SAVISQKPSRDICQRGTSLTIQCQVDSQVTMMFWYRQQPGQSLTLIATANQGSEATYESGFVIDKFPISRPNLTFSTLTVSNMSPEDSSIYLCSVDEDVTYGYTFGSGTRLTVV.

The chain recombines TRBV21-1 with TRBJ1-5. TRBV21-1 is noted as a pseudogene. The CDR3 covers 15 residues. The DNA of the CDR3 is TGTGCCAGCAGCAAGGAGGGGCTCAGCAATCAGCCCCAGCATTTT. It specifies CASSKEGLSNQPQHF.

The chain carries TRBV5-1 and TRBJ2-1, with D perhaps matching TRBD2 (5 bases). Germline-derived CDR1 and CDR2 are SGHRS and YFSETQ. V shed 3 bases and J shed 5 bases, with 9 bases lying between them. The CDR3 has 13 residues. This chain's CDR3 is CASSSTGDNEQFF. CDR3 nucleotide sequence: TGCGCCAGCAGCTCCACCGGGGACAATGAGCAGTTCTTC.

The chain links TRBV5-1 to TRBJ1-1; possible D gene TRBD1, 5 bases. The V gene lost 0 bases and the J gene lost 6 bases, with 15 bases spanning the gap. Germline lookup yields CDR1 SGHRS and CDR2 YFSETQ. This CDR3 region has 15 residues. Here the CDR3 reads CASSLASGIRAEAFF. The DNA for the CDR3 is TGCGCCAGCAGCTTGGCCTCAGGGATAAGGGCTGAAGCTTTCTTT.

The chain carries TRBV19 and TRBJ2-7, with D perhaps TRBD1 or TRBD2 (6 bases each). Trimming removed 6 bases from V and 4 bases from J, with 13 bases in between. CDR1 and CDR2 (germline): LNHDA, SQIVND (reference sequence). The CDR3 contains 13 residues. CDR3 protein: CASSGGPGYEQYF. CDR3 DNA: TGTGCCAGTAGCGGGGGCCCCGGGTACGAGCAGTACTTC.

The J gene is TRBJ1-1, the V gene TRBV11-1, with TRBD1 as a possible D gene (5 bases). CDR1 is SGHAT, CDR2 FQDESV, per germline (reference sequence). This CDR3 region has 13 residues. Deletions cut 4 bases from V and 9 bases from J, with 15 bases between. In DNA form, the CDR3 reads TGTGCCAGCAGCTCCGCTAGGGGAGGGAAAGCTTTCTTT. It is translated as CASSSARGGKAFF. Full variable domain (remainder filled in from reference TRBV11-1 and TRBJ1-1): EAEVAQSPRYKITEKSQAVAFWCDPISGHATLYWYRQILGQGPELLVQFQDESVVDDSQLPKDRFSAERLKGVDSTLKIQPAELGDSAMYLCASSSARGGKAFFGQGTRLTVV.

This chain uses TRBV30 with TRBJ2-7; TRBD2 matches at 7 bases. The V gene's germline CDR1 is GTSNPN and CDR2 SVGIG (reference sequence). V was clipped by 1 base and J by 9 bases; unmatched bases: 12. The CDR3 contains 14 residues. In DNA, the CDR3 is TGTGCCTGGAGTGCGGGACTAAATCAAGCAGCGCAGTACTTC. Residues: CAWSAGLNQAAQYF.

The chain links TRBV4-1 to TRBJ1-2, with a possible D match to TRBD1 (6 bases). The germline gives CDR1 MGHRA, CDR2 YSYEKL. The CDR3 consists of 15 residues. Trimming shortened V by 5 bases and J by 2 bases, and 15 bases separated the two germline ends. The CDR3 sequence is CASSMGGARNYGYTF. In DNA, the CDR3 is TGCGCCAGCAGCATGGGGGGGGCACGAAACTATGGCTACACCTTC.

The chain joins TRBV4-1 to TRBJ2-5; 12 positions agree with TRBD2. V trimming: 4 bases; J trimming: 1 base; junction bases outside the gene matches: 4. This CDR3 contains 16 residues. Germline V CDR1 and CDR2: MGHRA, YSYEKL. Here the CDR3 reads CASSPRTSGAQETQYF. The CDR3 DNA follows: TGCGCCAGCAGCCCCCGGACTAGCGGGGCCCAAGAGACCCAGTACTTC.

Turning to this clone: The junction differs from germline at one of its ends, possibly a read error. This rearrangement joins TRBV11-3 to TRBJ1-1; possibly TRBD1 for D (6 bases). CDR3 length: 13 amino acids. From germline, CDR1 is SGHNT and CDR2 YENEEA. CDR3 bases: TGTGCCAGCAGCCCGATACCCTTCACAGGGATTAGGTTT. Translating gives CASSPIPFTGIRF.

The chain joins TRBV18 to TRBJ2-1; 8 nucleotides agree with TRBD1. J was trimmed by 0 bases and V by 8 bases; bases with no gene match: 6. The CDR3 has 15 amino acids. The germline V gene encodes CDR1 KGHSH and CDR2 LQKENI. DNA of the CDR3: TGTGCCAGCCCACTTGACAGGGGCTCCTACAATGAGCAGTTCTTC. This codes for CASPLDRGSYNEQFF.

The chain links TRBV6-5 to TRBJ2-7, with 9 bases matching TRBD1. The J segment lost 3 bases and the V segment lost 2 bases, leaving 2 bases of the junction unmatched. Germline assignment: CDR1 MNHEY and CDR2 SVGAGI. This CDR3 has 14 amino acids. The CDR3 region has the DNA TGTGCCAGCAGTTACGGACAGGGGCGCTACGAGCAGTACTTC. Amino acid sequence: CASSYGQGRYEQYF.

The V gene is TRBV4-1, the J gene TRBJ1-1; no firm D call. From germline, CDR1 is MGHRA and CDR2 YSYEKL. V was pared by 2 bases and J by 0 bases, with 4 bases between. The CDR3 is 13 amino acids. DNA of the CDR3: TGCGCCAGCAGCCAACAGATGAACACTGAAGCTTTCTTT. Translated, it gives CASSQQMNTEAFF.

The chain joins TRBV6-1 to TRBJ2-1; perhaps D is TRBD1 or TRBD2 (5 bases each). With 5 bases removed from V and 9 bases from J, the gap between germline ends came to 14 bases. The CDR3 totals 13 residues. Germline V gives CDR1 MNHNS, CDR2 SASEGT. The CDR3 coding sequence is TGTGCCAGCAGTCGGGACGGCTGGGGTGAGCAGTTCTTC. Translated: CASSRDGWGEQFF.

The rearrangement joins TRBV11-2 to TRBJ2-5; D unclear. CDR1 and CDR2 from the germline V gene are SGHAT and FQNNGV. Trimming removed 0 bases from V and 8 bases from J, with 7 bases in between. The CDR3 runs to 12 residues. This CDR3 is CASSLELVTQYF. DNA for the CDR3: TGTGCCAGCAGCTTAGAATTAGTCACCCAGTACTTC.

V and J are TRBV2 and TRBJ2-7; perhaps TRBD1 as D (6 bases). CDR1 is SNHLY and CDR2 is FYNNEI in the germline V gene. The CDR3 extends over 16 amino acids. Trimming took off 6 bases at V and 2 bases at J, with 20 bases between the two ends. The CDR3 DNA is TGTGCCAGCAGCGTTCCGGGACAACTATTGCCCTACGAGCAGTACTTC. Translating it yields CASSVPGQLLPYEQYF. Looking up the rest from reference TRBV2 and TRBJ2-7 gives the full variable domain: EPEVTQTPSHQVTQMGQEVILRCVPISNHLYFYWYRQILGQKVEFLVSFYNNEISEKSEIFDDQFSVERPDGSNFTLKIRSTKLEDSAMYFCASSVPGQLLPYEQYFGPGTRLTVT.

The chain carries TRBV5-1 and TRBJ1-2; D might be TRBD1 (6 bases). The CDR3 covers 23 residues. Germline V gene data show CDR1 as SGHRS and CDR2 as YFSETQ. V was shortened by 4 bases and J by 4 bases, with 41 bases between the two germline ends. CDR3 bases: TGCGCCAGCAGCCTATATGGACGGGACCGGGAAGTTTGGGATTTAGGGGGGGTCTATGGCTACACCTTC. It yields the protein CASSLYGRDREVWDLGGVYGYTF.

This chain connects TRBV4-3 to TRBJ1-1, with TRBD1 matching 8 bases. In germline, CDR1 is LGHNA, CDR2 YSLEER. Trimming took 0 bases from V and 10 from J; bases not matched to a gene: 7. The CDR3 consists of 14 residues. CDR3 sequence reads: CASSQDGGQVRAFF. The CDR3 DNA sequence: TGCGCCAGCAGCCAAGATGGGGGACAGGTGAGAGCTTTCTTT.

This clone was counted a few times. This chain connects TRBV2 to TRBJ1-1, with D tentatively TRBD1 (5 bases). Trimming shortened V by 8 bases and J by 5 bases, and 9 bases separated the two germline ends. Germline V lookup: CDR1 SNHLY, CDR2 FYNNEI. The length of the CDR3 is 11 residues. DNA of the CDR3: TGTGCCAGCGTCTGGGGGACTGAAGCTTTCTTT. It specifies CASVWGTEAFF.